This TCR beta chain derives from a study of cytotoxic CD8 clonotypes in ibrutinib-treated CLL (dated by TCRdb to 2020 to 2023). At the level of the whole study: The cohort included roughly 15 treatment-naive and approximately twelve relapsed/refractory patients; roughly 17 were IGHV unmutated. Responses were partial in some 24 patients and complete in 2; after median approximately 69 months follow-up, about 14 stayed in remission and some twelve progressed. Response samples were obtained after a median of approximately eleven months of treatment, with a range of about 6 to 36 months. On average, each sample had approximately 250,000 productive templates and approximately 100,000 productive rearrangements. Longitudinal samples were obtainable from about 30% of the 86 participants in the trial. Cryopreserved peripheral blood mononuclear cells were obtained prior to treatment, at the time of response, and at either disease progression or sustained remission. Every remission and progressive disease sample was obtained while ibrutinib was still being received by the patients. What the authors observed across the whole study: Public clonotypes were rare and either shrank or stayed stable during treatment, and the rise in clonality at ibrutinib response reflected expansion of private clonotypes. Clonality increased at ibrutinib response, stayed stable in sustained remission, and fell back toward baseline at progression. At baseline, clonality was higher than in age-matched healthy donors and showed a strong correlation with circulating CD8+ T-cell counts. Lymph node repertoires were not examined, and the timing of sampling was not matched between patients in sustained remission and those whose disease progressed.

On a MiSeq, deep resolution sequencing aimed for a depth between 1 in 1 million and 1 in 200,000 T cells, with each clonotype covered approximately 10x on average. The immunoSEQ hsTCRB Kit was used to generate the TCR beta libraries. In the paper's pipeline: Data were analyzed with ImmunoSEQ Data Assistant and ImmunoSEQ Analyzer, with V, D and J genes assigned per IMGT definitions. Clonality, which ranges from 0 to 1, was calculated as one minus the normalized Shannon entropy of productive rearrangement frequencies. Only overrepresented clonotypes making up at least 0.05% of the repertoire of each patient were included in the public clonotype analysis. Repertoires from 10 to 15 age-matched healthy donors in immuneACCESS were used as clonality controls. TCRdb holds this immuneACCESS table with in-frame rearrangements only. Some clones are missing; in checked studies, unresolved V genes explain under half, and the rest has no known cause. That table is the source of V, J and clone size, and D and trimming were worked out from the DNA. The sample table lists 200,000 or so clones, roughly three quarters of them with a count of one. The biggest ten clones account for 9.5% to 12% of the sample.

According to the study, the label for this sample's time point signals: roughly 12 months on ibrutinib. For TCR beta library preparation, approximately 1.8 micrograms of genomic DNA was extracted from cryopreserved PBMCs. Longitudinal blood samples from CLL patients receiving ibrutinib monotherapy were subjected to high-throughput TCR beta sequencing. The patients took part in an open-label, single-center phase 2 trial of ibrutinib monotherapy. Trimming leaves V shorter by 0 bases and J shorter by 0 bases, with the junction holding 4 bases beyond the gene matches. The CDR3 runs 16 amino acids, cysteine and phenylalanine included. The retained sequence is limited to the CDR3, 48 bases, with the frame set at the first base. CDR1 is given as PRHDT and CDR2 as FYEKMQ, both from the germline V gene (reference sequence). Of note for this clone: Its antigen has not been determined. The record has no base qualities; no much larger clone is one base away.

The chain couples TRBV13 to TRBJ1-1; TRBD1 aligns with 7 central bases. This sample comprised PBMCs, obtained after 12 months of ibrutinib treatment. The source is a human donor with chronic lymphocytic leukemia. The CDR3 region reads CASSLGQGVVNTEAFF. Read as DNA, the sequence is TGTGCCAGCAGCTTAGGTCAGGGGGTTGTGAACACTGAAGCTTTCTTT. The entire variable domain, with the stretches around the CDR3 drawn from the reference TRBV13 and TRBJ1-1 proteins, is AAGVIQSPRHLIKEKRETATLKCYPIPRHDTVYWYQQGPGQDPQFLISFYEKMQSDKGSIPDRFSAQQFSDYHSELNMSSLELGDSALYFCASSLGQGVVNTEAFFGQGTRLTVV.